The 9 T cell receptor beta chains reported below all come from one sample, sequenced in a study of cytomegalovirus exposure and HLA in healthy donors. Sequenced by immunoSEQ multiplex PCR; TCRdb stores in-frame clones only, minus some. The sample includes 200,000 to 250,000 clones, 80% to 85% of them seen just once. Input material: PBMCs. The receptors stem from a woman between 25 and 40 years old in good health and CMV-seropositive.

This chain uses TRBV6-5 with TRBJ2-7; D is perhaps TRBD2 (5 bases). Germline V gene data show CDR1 as MNHEY and CDR2 as SVGAGI. There are 14 residues in the CDR3. Trimming pared 0 bases from V and 3 bases from J, leaving 9 bases between. CDR3 sequence (DNA): TGTGCCAGCAGTTACTCGATCGAGGGCTACGAGCAGTACTTC. Encoded protein: CASSYSIEGYEQYF.

The chain is built from TRBV9 and TRBJ1-3, with D hard to call. CDR3 length: 14 amino acids. CDR1 is SGDLS, CDR2 YYNGEE, per germline. V lost 3 bases, J lost 2 bases, and 9 bases lay in between. CDR3 sequence: CASSERGTGNTIYF. DNA of the CDR3: TGTGCCAGCAGCGAGAGAGGGACTGGAAACACCATATATTTT.

The chain recombines TRBV4-1 with TRBJ2-7; unclear D gene. The ends were cut back, 0 bases at V and 5 bases at J, with 11 bases in the middle. Per the germline V gene, CDR1 is MGHRA and CDR2 is YSYEKL. This CDR3 has 14 amino acids. DNA for the CDR3: TGCGCCAGCAGCCAAGATCTCAGGACCCACGAGCAGTACTTC. Translating it yields CASSQDLRTHEQYF.

V is TRBV11-2 and J is TRBJ1-5; no clear D gene. The germline gives CDR1 SGHAT, CDR2 FQNNGV. V gave up 3 bases and J gave up 0 bases, with 9 bases separating them. The CDR3 has 15 residues. The CDR3 region has the DNA TGTGCCAGCAGCTTGGCAGGATTTAGCAATCAGCCCCAGCATTTT. It translates to CASSLAGFSNQPQHF.

This clone was counted only a few times. The sample holds other DNA sequences that translate to the same CDR3. The CDR3, as DNA: TGTGCCAGCAGCGTAGAGGAGGGCGCTAATGAAAAACTGTTTTTT. Protein: CASSVEEGANEKLFF. The chain combines TRBV9 with TRBJ1-4; D is unclear. Germline V gene lookup returns CDR1 SGDLS and CDR2 YYNGEE. V lost 0 bases and J lost 3, with 9 bases in between. The CDR3 extends over 15 amino acids. Variable domain in full (rest from reference TRBV9 and TRBJ1-4): DSGVTQTPKHLITATGQRVTLRCSPRSGDLSVYWYQQSLDQGLQFLIQYYNGEERAKGNILERFSAQQFPDLHSELNLSSLELGDSALYFCASSVEEGANEKLFFGSGTQLSVL.

This clone was observed a handful of times. The V gene is TRBV27, the J gene TRBJ1-2, with unresolved D. Per germline, CDR1 MNHEY and CDR2 SMNVEV (reference sequence). V dropped 7 bases and J dropped 9 bases, with 18 bases sitting between them. The CDR3 is made up of 13 amino acids. CDR3 loop: CASIGPGAVCYTF. The DNA for the CDR3 is TGTGCCAGCATAGGTCCGGGCGCCGTATGCTACACCTTC.

This clone came up once. This rearrangement joins TRBV5-8 to TRBJ1-5; unclear D gene. The CDR3 contains 15 residues. V was clipped by 5 bases and J by 6 bases, with 18 bases between them. From germline, CDR1 is SGHTS and CDR2 YDEGEE. The CDR3 DNA reads TGTGCCAGCAGTTACTCCGGGCCCACGGGTCAGCCCCAGCATTTT. This codes for CASSYSGPTGQPQHF.

The chain carries TRBV6-5 and TRBJ2-1; D is tentatively TRBD1 or TRBD2 (5 bases each). Deletions cut 8 bases from V and 7 bases from J, with 12 bases between. This CDR3 has 12 amino acids. The germline V gene has CDR1 MNHEY and CDR2 SVGAGI. CDR3: CASGAGFNEQFF. For the CDR3, the DNA is TGTGCCAGCGGGGCGGGTTTTAATGAGCAGTTCTTC.

CDR3 sequence: CASSQALAGGTDTQYF. In nucleotides, the CDR3 is TGCGCCAGCAGCCAAGCTTTAGCGGGAGGCACAGATACGCAGTATTTT. The chain has TRBV4-1 and TRBJ2-3, with 9 bases that match TRBD2. CDR1 and CDR2 from the germline V gene are MGHRA and YSYEKL. After removal of 1 base from V and 1 base from J, the junction contained 3 bases not matched to a gene. The CDR3 length is 16 residues.